This note documents a single TCR beta chain sequence. This sequence may be a read error, since a much larger clone differs from it by one base. Time point here: patch test 2, 6 weeks after DPC sensitization. The treatment here: therapeutic diphenylcyclopropenone sensitization with weekly scalp DPC. Only after blood had been drawn was each patch test applied. Unfractionated whole blood was the source from which total RNA was extracted. This record belongs to a study of human T cells and chemical hapten exposure. Study details: Small differences in pooled library volume mainly drove the variation in TCR yields per sample.

Per the original methods: Samples contained a median of 95,638 TCRs, with a range of about 23,224 to 750,000. TCRdb passed the RACE reads through MiXCR, listing each CDR3 protein once. For this entry, the V and J calls and clone size follow TCRdb and not the study's own pipeline. The sample holds around 99,000 distinct CDR3 sequences, 8% to 13% seen once. Specimen: whole blood, collected in connection with sensitization to the hapten diphenylcyclopropenone (DPC). This TCR was sampled from a man in his forties with alopecia areata. Some clones in this sample may be carry-over from other donors' samples.

The CDR3 nucleotides read TGTGTCAGCAATGTCATTTCGGGAGGAAATGGCTACACCTTC. The encoded protein is CVSNVISGGNGYTF. This chain links TRBV6-2 or TRBV6-3 with TRBJ1-2; D call uncertain. The CDR3 consists of 14 residues. Germline V gene data show CDR1 as MNHEY and CDR2 as SVGEGT.